The 9 T cell receptor beta chains below were found in one sample sequenced in a study of identical twins (dated by TCRdb to about 2016). Library generation was performed with 5' RACE. The run used an Illumina HiSeq 2000. The raw public reads went through TCRdb reprocessing: fastp at Q25, MiXCR clone calling, in-frame beta chains kept. Entries are consolidated by CDR3 protein sequence, retaining the most common genes and DNA. The sample records 690,000 or so distinct CDR3 sequences, around 6.1% of which are singletons. The ten largest clones add up to around 1.9% of the sample. Sequences were obtained from naive T cells sorted from blood. Explained via the paper, the cell subset or site label denotes: cells isolated with a human naive T-cell isolation kit. These TCRs come from a man between 18 and 29 years old in good health.

This clonotype was counted between two and nine times. The conserved final phenylalanine or tryptophan is absent from the CDR3, which likely points to a read error. The chain couples TRBV10-1 to TRBJ1-2; maybe TRBD1 (5 bases). Germline CDR1 WNHNN, CDR2 SYGVQD (reference sequence). The CDR3 spans 13 residues. V was pared by 6 bases and J by 4 bases, with 12 bases between. CDR3 in DNA: TGCGCCAGCAGCCCGACAGAGCTCTATGGCTACACCTCC. It translates to CASSPTELYGYTS.

The chain couples TRBV6-1 to TRBJ2-3, with 8 bases identical to TRBD1. This CDR3 spans 13 amino acids. Germline CDR1 and CDR2: MNHNS and SASEGT. Trimming cost V 6 bases and J 4 bases; bases outside gene matches: 3. CDR3 bases: TGTGCCAGCAGGGACAGGGAGGCAGATACGCAGTATTTT. Residues: CASRDREADTQYF.

V is TRBV30 and J is TRBJ2-1; D remains unclear. The CDR3 consists of 11 residues. The germline CDR1 and CDR2 sequences are GTSNPN and SVGIG (reference sequence). With 4 bases removed from V and 3 bases from J, the gap between germline ends came to 4 bases. CDR3 coding DNA: TGTGCCTGGACATACTACAATGAGCAGTTCTTC. Encoded protein: CAWTYYNEQFF.

This clonotype was counted ten times or more. This rearrangement joins TRBV20-1 to TRBJ1-2; no definite D call. Trimming removed 3 bases at V and 4 bases at J, with 3 bases between. Germline V gene sequence: CDR1 DFQATT, CDR2 SNEGSKA (reference sequence). The length of the CDR3 is 10 residues. Here the CDR3 reads CSARAYGYTF. CDR3 nucleotide sequence: TGCAGTGCTAGGGCCTATGGCTACACCTTC.

The table lists this clonotype with many counts. V usage is TRBV11-2 and J usage is TRBJ2-1; tentatively, D is TRBD1 or TRBD2 (5 bases each). The CDR3 has 15 amino acids. V was trimmed by 4 bases and J by 13 bases, leaving 23 bases between them. Germline V gene data show CDR1 as SGHAT and CDR2 as FQNNGV. This CDR3 reads CASSSLRGSETPQFF. CDR3 in DNA: TGTGCCAGCAGCTCCCTAAGGGGTAGCGAGACTCCTCAGTTCTTC.

This clonotype was detected a few times. The chain is built from TRBV11-2 and TRBJ2-1; weak D call: TRBD1 (6 bases). V dropped 3 bases and J dropped 4 bases, with 10 bases sitting between them. Per the germline V gene, CDR1 is SGHAT and CDR2 is FQNNGV. The CDR3 has 14 residues. The chain's CDR3 is CASSLNTGYNEQFF. Written as DNA, the CDR3 is TGTGCCAGCAGCTTGAATACAGGGTACAATGAGCAGTTCTTC.

V usage is TRBV9 and J usage is TRBJ2-3; D is perhaps TRBD2 (5 bases). The CDR3 contains 14 residues. V gave up 0 bases and J gave up 4 bases, with 9 bases separating them. Germline CDR1 is SGDLS and CDR2 is YYNGEE. The CDR3 spells CASSVEPGSDTQYF. The CDR3 DNA is TGTGCCAGCAGCGTAGAGCCGGGATCAGATACGCAGTATTTT. Full variable domain (rest looked up from reference TRBV9 and TRBJ2-3): DSGVTQTPKHLITATGQRVTLRCSPRSGDLSVYWYQQSLDQGLQFLIQYYNGEERAKGNILERFSAQQFPDLHSELNLSSLELGDSALYFCASSVEPGSDTQYFGPGTRLTVL.

The CDR3: CASSYFGRTSSYNEQFF. CDR3 nucleotides: TGTGCCAGCAGTTACTTTGGGAGGACGAGCTCCTACAATGAGCAGTTCTTC. The rearrangement uses TRBV6-2 or TRBV6-3 and TRBJ2-1, with D possibly matching TRBD2 (6 bases). The germline V and J ends were trimmed by 1 base and 0 bases, with 13 bases remaining between them. CDR1 and CDR2 from the germline V gene are MNHEY and SVGEGT. The CDR3 sequence is 17 residues long.

The chain combines TRBV20-1 with TRBJ2-3; a possible D gene is TRBD1 (5 bases). Per the germline V gene, CDR1 is DFQATT and CDR2 is SNEGSKA (reference sequence). The CDR3 totals 17 residues. Trimming took off 5 bases at V and 0 bases at J, with 21 bases between the two ends. The DNA of the CDR3 is TGCAGTGCTGTACACCAGACTCTGGGGCTTAGCACAGATACGCAGTATTTT. Residues: CSAVHQTLGLSTDTQYF.